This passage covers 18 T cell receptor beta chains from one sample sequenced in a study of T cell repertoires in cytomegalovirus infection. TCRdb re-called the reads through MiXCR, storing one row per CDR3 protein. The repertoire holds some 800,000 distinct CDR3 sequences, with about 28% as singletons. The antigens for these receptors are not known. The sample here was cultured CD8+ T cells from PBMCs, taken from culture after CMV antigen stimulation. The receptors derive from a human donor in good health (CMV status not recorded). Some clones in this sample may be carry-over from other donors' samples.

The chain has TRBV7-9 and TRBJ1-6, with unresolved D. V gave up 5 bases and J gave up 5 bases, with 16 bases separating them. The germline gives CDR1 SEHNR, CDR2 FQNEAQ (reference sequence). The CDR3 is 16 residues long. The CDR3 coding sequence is TGTGCCAGCAGCATAGAGGCGGGGTTTCATAATTCACCCCTCCACTTT. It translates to CASSIEAGFHNSPLHF.

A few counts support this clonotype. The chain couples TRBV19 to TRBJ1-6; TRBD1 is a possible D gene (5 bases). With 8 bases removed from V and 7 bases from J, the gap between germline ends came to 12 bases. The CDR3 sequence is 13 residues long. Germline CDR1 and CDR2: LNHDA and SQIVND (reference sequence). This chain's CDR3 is CASGGRLNSPLHF. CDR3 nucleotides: TGTGCCAGTGGGGGACGGCTCAATTCACCCCTCCACTTT.

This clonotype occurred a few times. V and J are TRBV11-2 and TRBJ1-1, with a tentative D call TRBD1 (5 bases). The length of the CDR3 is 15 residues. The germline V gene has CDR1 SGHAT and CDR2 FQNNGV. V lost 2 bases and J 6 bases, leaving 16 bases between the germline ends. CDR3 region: CASSLRGEGRAEAFF. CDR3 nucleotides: TGTGCCAGCAGCTTAAGAGGGGAGGGCCGGGCTGAAGCTTTCTTT.

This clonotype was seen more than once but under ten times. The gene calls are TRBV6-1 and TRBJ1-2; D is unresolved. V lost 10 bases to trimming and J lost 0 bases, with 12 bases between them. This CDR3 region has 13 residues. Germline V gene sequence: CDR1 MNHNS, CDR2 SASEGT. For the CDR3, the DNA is TGTGCCACTCTGACCGGTACTAACTATGGCTACACCTTC. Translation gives CATLTGTNYGYTF.

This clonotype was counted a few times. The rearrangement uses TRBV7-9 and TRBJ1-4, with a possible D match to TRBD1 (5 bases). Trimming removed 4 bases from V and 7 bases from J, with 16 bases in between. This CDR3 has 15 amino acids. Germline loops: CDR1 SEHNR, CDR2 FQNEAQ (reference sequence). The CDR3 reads CASSSRDGDGEKLFF. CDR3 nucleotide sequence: TGTGCCAGCAGCTCCCGGGACGGGGATGGTGAAAAACTGTTTTTT.

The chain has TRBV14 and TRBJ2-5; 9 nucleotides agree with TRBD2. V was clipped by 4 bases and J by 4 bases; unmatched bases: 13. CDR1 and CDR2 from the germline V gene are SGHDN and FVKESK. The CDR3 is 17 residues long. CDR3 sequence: CASSPLLAGGLGETQYF. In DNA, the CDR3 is TGTGCCAGCAGCCCCTTACTCGCGGGGGGGCTCGGAGAGACCCAGTACTTC.

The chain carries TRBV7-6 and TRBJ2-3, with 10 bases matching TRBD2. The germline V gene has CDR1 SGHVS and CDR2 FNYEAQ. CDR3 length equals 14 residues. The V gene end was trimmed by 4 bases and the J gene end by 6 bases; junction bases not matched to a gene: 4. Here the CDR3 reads CASSYAAGGDTQYF. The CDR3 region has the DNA TGTGCCAGCAGCTATGCAGCGGGGGGGGATACGCAGTATTTT.

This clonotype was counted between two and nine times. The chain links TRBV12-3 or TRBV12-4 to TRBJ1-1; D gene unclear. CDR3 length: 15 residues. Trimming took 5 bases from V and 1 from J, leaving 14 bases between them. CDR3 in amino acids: CASSPRRATNTEAFF. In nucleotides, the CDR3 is TGTGCCAGCAGTCCCCGGAGGGCTACGAACACTGAAGCTTTCTTT.

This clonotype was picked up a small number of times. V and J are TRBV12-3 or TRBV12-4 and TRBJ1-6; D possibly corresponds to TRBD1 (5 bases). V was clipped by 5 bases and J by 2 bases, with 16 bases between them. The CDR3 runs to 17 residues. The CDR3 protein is CASSQGTAGPYNSPLHF. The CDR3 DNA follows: TGTGCCAGCAGTCAAGGGACCGCCGGGCCCTATAATTCACCCCTCCACTTT.

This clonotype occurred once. This CDR3 reads CASSFDRLSTDTQYF. The CDR3 DNA reads as TGTGCCAGCAGCTTCGACAGGCTAAGCACAGATACGCAGTATTTT. The chain uses TRBV6-2 or TRBV6-3 and TRBJ2-3, with D perhaps TRBD1 (6 bases). The V end was cut by 6 bases, the J end by 0 bases, with 13 bases between. CDR3 length: 15 residues. Per the germline V gene, CDR1 is MNHEY and CDR2 is SVGEGT.

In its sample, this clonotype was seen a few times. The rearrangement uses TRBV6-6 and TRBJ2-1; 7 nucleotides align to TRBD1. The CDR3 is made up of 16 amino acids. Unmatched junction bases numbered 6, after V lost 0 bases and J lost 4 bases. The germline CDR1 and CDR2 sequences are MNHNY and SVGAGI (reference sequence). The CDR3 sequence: CASSYSQTGFYNEQFF. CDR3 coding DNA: TGTGCCAGCAGTTACTCCCAGACAGGGTTTTACAATGAGCAGTTCTTC.

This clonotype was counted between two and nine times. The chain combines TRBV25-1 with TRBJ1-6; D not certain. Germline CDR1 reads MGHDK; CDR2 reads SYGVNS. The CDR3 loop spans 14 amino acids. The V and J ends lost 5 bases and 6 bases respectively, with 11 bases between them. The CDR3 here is CASSNRGPNSPLHF. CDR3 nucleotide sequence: TGTGCCAGCAGTAACCGGGGTCCTAATTCACCCCTCCACTTT.

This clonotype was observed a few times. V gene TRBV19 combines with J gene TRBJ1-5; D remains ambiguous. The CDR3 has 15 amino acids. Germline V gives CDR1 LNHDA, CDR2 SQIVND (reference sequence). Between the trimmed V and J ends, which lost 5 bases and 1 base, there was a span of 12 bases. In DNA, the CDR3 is TGTGCCAGTAGTGGGTACTCCGGGAGCAATCAGCCCCAGCATTTT. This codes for CASSGYSGSNQPQHF. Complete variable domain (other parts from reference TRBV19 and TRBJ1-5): DGGITQSPKYLFRKEGQNVTLSCEQNLNHDAMYWYRQDPGQGLRLIYYSQIVNDFQKGDIAEGYSVSREKKESFPLTVTSAQKNPTAFYLCASSGYSGSNQPQHFGDGTRLSIL.

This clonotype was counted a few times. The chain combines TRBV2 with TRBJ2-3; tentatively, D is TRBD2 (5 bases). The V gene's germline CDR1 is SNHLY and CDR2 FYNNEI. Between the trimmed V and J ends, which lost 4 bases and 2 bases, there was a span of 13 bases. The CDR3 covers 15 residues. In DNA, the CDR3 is TGTGCCAGCAGTGTGGAGGAGCTAATCACAGATACGCAGTATTTT. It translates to CASSVEELITDTQYF.

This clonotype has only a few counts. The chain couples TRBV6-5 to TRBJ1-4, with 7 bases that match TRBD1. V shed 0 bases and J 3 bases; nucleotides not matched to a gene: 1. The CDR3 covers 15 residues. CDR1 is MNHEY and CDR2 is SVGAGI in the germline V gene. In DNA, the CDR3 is TGTGCCAGCAGTTACTCGACAGGGCCTAATGAAAAACTGTTTTTT. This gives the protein CASSYSTGPNEKLFF.

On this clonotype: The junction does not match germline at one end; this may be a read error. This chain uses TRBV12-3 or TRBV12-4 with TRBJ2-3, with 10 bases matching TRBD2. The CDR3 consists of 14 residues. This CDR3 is CVSSQRGGRDTQYF. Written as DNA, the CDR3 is TGTGTCAGCTCACAGCGGGGGGGCAGAGATACGCAGTATTTT.

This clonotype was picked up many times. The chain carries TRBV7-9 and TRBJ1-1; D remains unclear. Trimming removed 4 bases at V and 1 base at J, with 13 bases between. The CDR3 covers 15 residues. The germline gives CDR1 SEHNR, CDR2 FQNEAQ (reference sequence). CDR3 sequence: CASSSSEGSNTEAFF. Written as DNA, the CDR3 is TGTGCCAGCAGCTCCTCGGAGGGCTCGAACACTGAAGCTTTCTTT.

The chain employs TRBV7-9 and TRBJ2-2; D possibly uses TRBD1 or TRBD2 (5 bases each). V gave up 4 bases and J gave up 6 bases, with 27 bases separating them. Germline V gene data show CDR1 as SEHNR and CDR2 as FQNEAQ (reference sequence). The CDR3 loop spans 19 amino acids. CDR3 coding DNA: TGTGCCAGCAGCTCCACCGGGACGGGCGTCAATTTTGTCTCCGGGGAGCTGTTTTTT. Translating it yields CASSSTGTGVNFVSGELFF.